Listed below are T cell receptor beta chains from one sample, sequenced in a study of blood T cells in healthy people across ages. TCRdb recomputed calls from the 5' RACE reads with MiXCR, one row per CDR3 protein. This table holds approximately 700,000 distinct CDR3 sequences, around 32% found once. Material for sequencing was blood. These receptors all come from a woman older than 75 in good health. The CDR3 runs from the conserved cysteine through the conserved F or W.

TRBV7-8	TRBJ2-1	CASSLEGRLSSYNEQFF
TRBV15	TRBJ1-1	CATSRDQQGVTEAFF
TRBV4-3	TRBJ1-2	CASSQENSLNYGYTF
TRBV20-1	TRBJ2-7	CSARVAEHSYEQYF
TRBV30	TRBJ1-4	CACMGGIRSGEKLFF
TRBV2	TRBJ2-5	CASSVGRGGPRGTQYF
TRBV7-3	TRBJ1-2	CASSPGSGDYGYTF
TRBV29-1	TRBJ1-2	CSTAGGTNYGYTF
TRBV6-1	TRBJ2-3	CASGERGSTDTQYF
TRBV20-1	TRBJ2-7	CSATPEVNEQYF
TRBV4-1	TRBJ1-2	CASSPQTGGYLYGYTF
TRBV7-2	TRBJ2-7	CASSLLGLAGANEQYF
TRBV6-5	TRBJ2-7	CASRIGSQVENEQYF
TRBV7-9	TRBJ2-3	CASSGRLAGAPGAQYF
TRBV12-3/TRBV12-4	TRBJ1-2	CASSFRPVRRDGYTF
TRBV15	TRBJ2-3	CATSSSGGRDTQYF
TRBV12-3/TRBV12-4	TRBJ1-2	CASSLFRTNYGYTF
TRBV4-2	-	CASSREGAGAYEQYF
TRBV7-3	TRBJ2-1	CASGTGSSYNEQFF
TRBV28	TRBJ2-2	CASSPADYTGERFF
TRBV5-1	TRBJ2-1	CASSLGLAGGRSYNEQFF
TRBV14	TRBJ2-1	CASSPRPYNEQFF
TRBV4-3	TRBJ2-1	CASSQDGGGGARGSYNEQFF
TRBV4-3	TRBJ2-7	CASSPGGSGRYEQYF
TRBV10-3	TRBJ1-4	CAISERQGREKLFF
TRBV18	TRBJ1-1	CASSPFRENTEAFF
TRBV20-1	TRBJ2-5	CSARPPGGGLGNEQYF
TRBV6-1	TRBJ1-4	CATYTESLGAGEKLFF
TRBV5-1	TRBJ1-1	CASSPGSLWTEAFF
TRBV20-1	TRBJ2-5	CSAARVPRETQYF
TRBV28	TRBJ2-5	CASSLELNTGETQYF
TRBV6-5	TRBJ1-2	CASSYSSPVGGYTF
TRBV4-1	TRBJ2-7	CASSQDRTRDYFYNEQYF
TRBV11-2	TRBJ2-6	CASSPRTTNQILTF
TRBV6-5	TRBJ1-2	CASTYRGSPSSGYTF
TRBV7-9	TRBJ2-7	CASSREGPHEQYF
TRBV28	TRBJ2-2	CASSLGGARTGELFF
TRBV21-1	TRBJ1-2	CASSKEGNRDGGYTF
TRBV28	TRBJ1-1	CASSSTGFSAFF
TRBV5-5	TRBJ2-2	CASSFGGLNTGELFF
TRBV6-1	TRBJ1-1	CASREKQGGTEAFF
TRBV11-2	TRBJ1-6	CASSLGVGNSPLHF
TRBV2	TRBJ2-1	CASSEVRGSKFF
TRBV20-1	TRBJ1-2	CSARVRGGYTF